These 20 T cell receptor beta chains were sequenced from one sample in a study of cytomegalovirus exposure and HLA in healthy donors. Primers for the PCR totalled 60 Vbeta and 13 Jbeta. Clones were read by immunoSEQ multiplex PCR, and TCRdb kept only the in-frame ones, dropping some. The sample contains approximately 160,000 clones, around 78% of which appear only once. The specimen was PBMCs. Source of these receptors: a woman aged 40 to 50 in good health and CMV-seropositive.

The rearrangement joins TRBV7-2 to TRBJ1-3, with a weak D call TRBD1 (5 bases). This CDR3 comprises 16 residues. Trimming cost V 1 base and J 0 bases, with 10 bases left between them. In germline, CDR1 is SGHTA, CDR2 FQGNSA. The CDR3 sequence is CASSLGPGFSGNTIYF. The CDR3 bases are TGTGCCAGCAGCTTAGGCCCAGGGTTCTCTGGAAACACCATATATTTT.

This sequence joins TRBV4-2 and TRBJ2-1; TRBD1 agrees at 7 bases. Germline CDR1 reads LGHNA; CDR2 reads YNFKEQ. Trimming took 1 base from V and 7 from J; bases not matched to a gene: 10. The CDR3 has 16 residues. The CDR3 sequence: CASSQVMGQTGNEQFF. The DNA for the CDR3 is TGTGCCAGCAGCCAAGTCATGGGACAGACTGGGAATGAGCAGTTCTTC.

The chain employs TRBV7-9 and TRBJ2-3; D call uncertain. This CDR3 is built from 13 residues. Germline V gives CDR1 SEHNR, CDR2 FQNEAQ (reference sequence). The CDR3 is CSCDTTSTDTQYF. The CDR3 DNA reads TGTTCCTGCGATACTACTAGCACAGATACGCAGTATTTT. The variable domain in full, with the rest retrieved from reference TRBV7-9 and TRBJ2-3, is DTGVSQNPRHKITKRGQNVTFRCDPISEHNRLYWYRQTLGQGPEFLTYFQNEAQLEKSRLLSDRFSAERPKGSFSTLEIQRTEQGDSAMYLCSCDTTSTDTQYFGPGTRLTVL.

V and J are TRBV5-4 and TRBJ2-7, with a weak D call TRBD2 (6 bases). The V and J ends lost 4 bases and 4 bases respectively, with 12 bases between them. Germline V gene lookup returns CDR1 SGHNT and CDR2 YYREEE (reference sequence). There are 13 residues in the CDR3. As DNA, the CDR3 is TGTGCCAGCAGCGAGCGGGCAGGGTACGAGCAGTACTTC. As protein: CASSERAGYEQYF.

V is TRBV6-5 and J is TRBJ2-7; 7 bases agree with TRBD1. Germline V gene sequence: CDR1 MNHEY, CDR2 SVGAGI. The CDR3 has 14 residues. The V and J ends lost 7 bases and 0 bases, in that order; junction bases with no gene match: 6. The CDR3: CASMQTGSSYEQYF. CDR3 nucleotides: TGTGCCAGCATGCAGACAGGGAGCTCCTACGAGCAGTACTTC.

The rearrangement joins TRBV5-1 to TRBJ2-1, with unresolved D. CDR1 SGHRS and CDR2 YFSETQ come from the germline V gene. Trimming took 0 bases from V and 6 from J, leaving 10 bases between them. CDR3 size: 14 residues. CDR3 sequence (DNA): TGCGCCAGCAGCTTGGTAGTAGCAACCAATGAGCAGTTCTTC. This translates into CASSLVVATNEQFF.

This clone was counted a few times. The V and J genes are TRBV13 and TRBJ2-3; D is perhaps TRBD2 (5 bases). Trimming stripped 4 bases from V and 2 bases from J, with 13 bases between. CDR1 is PRHDT and CDR2 is FYEKMQ in the germline V gene (reference sequence). This CDR3 has 15 residues. The CDR3 DNA sequence: TGTGCCAGCAGCTCGCCTAGCCTCCCCACAGATACGCAGTATTTT. It yields the protein CASSSPSLPTDTQYF.

The sample holds one count of this clone. The genes are TRBV30 and TRBJ2-3; TRBD1 matches 10 bases. Germline CDR1 reads GTSNPN; CDR2 reads SVGIG (reference sequence). Losses at the gene ends were 5 bases for V and 7 bases for J; bases not matched to a gene: 9. This CDR3 contains 14 residues. Written as DNA, the CDR3 is TGTGCCTGGGAGGGACAGGGGCTTCTAAATACGCAGTATTTT. The encoded protein is CAWEGQGLLNTQYF. Full variable domain (outside the CDR3, taken from reference TRBV30 and TRBJ2-3): SQTIHQWPATLVQPVGSPLSLECTVEGTSNPNLYWYRQAAGRGLQLLFYSVGIGQISSEVPQNLSASRPQDRQFILSSKKLLLSDSGFYLCAWEGQGLLNTQYFGPGTRLTVL.

The V and J genes are TRBV6-1 and TRBJ1-2, with 9 bases fitting TRBD1. V lost 0 bases and J lost 8; bases outside the gene matches: 7. The CDR3 consists of 15 residues. Germline CDR1 and CDR2: MNHNS and SASEGT. CDR3 DNA: TGTGCCAGCAGTGAAGCCCCGGGACAGGGATACGGCTACACCTTC. Translated: CASSEAPGQGYGYTF.

Comments on this clone: Other DNA sequences from this sample encode an identical CDR3 as well. V usage is TRBV5-1 and J usage is TRBJ2-1; TRBD1 matches 8 bases. The germline gives CDR1 SGHRS, CDR2 YFSETQ. This CDR3 region has 16 residues. V shed 0 bases, J shed 0 bases, and the junction held 2 bases outside the gene matches. For the CDR3, the DNA is TGCGCCAGCAGCTTGGGGACAGGGAGCTCCTACAATGAGCAGTTCTTC. Encoded protein: CASSLGTGSSYNEQFF. The whole variable domain, filled in from reference TRBV5-1 and TRBJ2-1, reads KAGVTQTPRYLIKTRGQQVTLSCSPISGHRSVSWYQQTPGQGLQFLFEYFSETQRNKGNFPGRFSGRQFSNSRSEMNVSTLELGDSALYLCASSLGTGSSYNEQFFGPGTRLTVL.

This chain joins TRBV11-2 and TRBJ2-5; a possible D gene is TRBD2 (5 bases). The germline CDR1 and CDR2 sequences are SGHAT and FQNNGV. Trimming took off 4 bases at V and 5 bases at J, with 17 bases between the two ends. The CDR3 extends over 15 amino acids. As DNA, the CDR3 is TGTGCCAGCAGCTCTAGCCTGGAGGTCTGGGAGACCCAGTACTTC. Protein: CASSSSLEVWETQYF.

J is TRBJ2-7 and V is TRBV2, with 8 bases that match TRBD2. V trimming: 8 bases; J trimming: 2 bases; junction bases outside the gene matches: 8. The germline gives CDR1 SNHLY, CDR2 FYNNEI. The CDR3 has 14 amino acids. The CDR3 here is CASGLSGVPYEQYF. CDR3 nucleotides: TGTGCCAGCGGACTTAGCGGGGTACCCTACGAGCAGTACTTC.

The genes are TRBV19 and TRBJ2-1; 7 bases line up with TRBD1. The germline V gene encodes CDR1 LNHDA and CDR2 SQIVND (reference sequence). The J segment lost 0 bases and the V segment lost 3 bases, leaving 11 bases of the junction unmatched. This CDR3 is built from 18 residues. CDR3 sequence (DNA): TGTGCCAGTAGTATCCCCCCCTCCAGGGGGAGCTCCTACAATGAGCAGTTCTTC. Translation gives CASSIPPSRGSSYNEQFF. The variable domain in full, with the rest retrieved from reference TRBV19 and TRBJ2-1, is DGGITQSPKYLFRKEGQNVTLSCEQNLNHDAMYWYRQDPGQGLRLIYYSQIVNDFQKGDIAEGYSVSREKKESFPLTVTSAQKNPTAFYLCASSIPPSRGSSYNEQFFGPGTRLTVL.

This sequence joins TRBV4-3 and TRBJ2-3; 7 nucleotides match TRBD1. The CDR3 is made up of 17 amino acids. J gave up 3 bases and V 4 bases, and 13 bases lay outside the gene matches. Germline loops: CDR1 LGHNA, CDR2 YSLEER. DNA of the CDR3: TGCGCCAGCAGCCGCCGTGAGACAGGGAGTGGGACAGATACGCAGTATTTT. This gives the protein CASSRRETGSGTDTQYF.

The genes are TRBV5-5 and TRBJ1-4; a weak D match, TRBD1 (5 bases). Trimming cost V 0 bases and J 5 bases, with 8 bases left between them. This CDR3 spans 14 amino acids. Germline CDR1 SGHKS, CDR2 YYEKEE (reference sequence). Here the CDR3 DNA reads TGTGCCAGCAGCTTGGGATGGGGCAATGAAAAACTGTTTTTT. Encoded protein: CASSLGWGNEKLFF.

This clone came up a few times. The chain recombines TRBV2 with TRBJ2-1, with 9 bases identical to TRBD2. The trim removed 2 bases at V and 8 bases at J, leaving 10 bases unmatched. This CDR3 has 16 residues. CDR1 is SNHLY and CDR2 is FYNNEI in the germline V gene. The CDR3, as DNA: TGTGCCAGCAGTGAATGGGGGGGACTAGCCCTCGATGAGCAGTTCTTC. Its protein product is CASSEWGGLALDEQFF.

The chain has TRBV7-8 and TRBJ2-7; 8 bases fit TRBD2. J lost 2 bases, V lost 5 bases, and 5 bases had no gene match. The CDR3 is 14 amino acids. The germline CDR1 and CDR2 sequences are SGHVS and FQNEAQ. The CDR3 loop reads CASSPGGLPYEQYF. CDR3 nucleotide sequence: TGTGCCAGCAGCCCGGGGGGGTTACCCTACGAGCAGTACTTC. The full variable domain, in which reference TRBV7-8 and TRBJ2-7 provide the parts outside the CDR3, is GAGVSQSPRYKVAKRGQDVALRCDPISGHVSLFWYQQALGQGPEFLTYFQNEAQLDKSGLPSDRFFAERPEGSVSTLKIQRTQQEDSAVYLCASSPGGLPYEQYFGPGTRLTVT.

The chain uses TRBV9 and TRBJ2-3, with D possibly being TRBD2 (5 bases). The CDR3 spans 13 residues. V was shortened by 4 bases and J by 3 bases, with 9 bases between the two germline ends. Germline CDR1 reads SGDLS; CDR2 reads YYNGEE. The CDR3 is CASSFGVTDTQYF. CDR3 coding DNA: TGTGCCAGCAGCTTCGGGGTTACAGATACGCAGTATTTT.

This clone appeared once. The chain is built from TRBV7-9 and TRBJ2-7, with D possibly TRBD1 on 6 matching bases. The CDR3 sequence is 12 residues long. Germline V gene lookup returns CDR1 SEHNR and CDR2 FQNEAQ (reference sequence). The V gene lost 7 bases and the J gene lost 6 bases, with 13 bases spanning the gap. In nucleotides, the CDR3 is TGTGCCAGCAAGGCAGGGGTAGGCGAGCAGTACTTC. This gives the protein CASKAGVGEQYF.

V is TRBV6-5 and J is TRBJ1-5; 7 bases fit TRBD1. Trimming cost V 7 bases and J 7 bases; bases outside gene matches: 10. This CDR3 has 14 residues. Germline CDR1 reads MNHEY; CDR2 reads SVGAGI. CDR3 DNA sequence: TGTGCCAGCAAAAAAGGGACAGCCGCCCAGCCCCAGCATTTT. Translation gives CASKKGTAAQPQHF.